This T cell receptor (beta chain) comes out of a study of blood T cells in healthy people across ages. Notes on the study in general: Higher diversity, along with more naive CD4+ cells, distinguished long-lived donors from aged donors. TCR beta diversity, measured per million T cells, fell in a roughly linear way with age.

At least 6 micrograms of total RNA were extracted per sample. Points on this clonotype: Antigen: not known.

V trimming: 5 bases; J trimming: 4 bases; junction bases outside the gene matches: 8. This CDR3 region has 15 residues. Germline V gene lookup returns CDR1 DFQATT and CDR2 SNEGSKA (reference sequence). The use of a sample-barcoded 5' primer and a J-beta primer mix characterized a second PCR of roughly 6 to 12 cycles. A single record per CDR3 protein comes from TCRdb applying MiXCR to the 5' RACE reads. The sample has 1 million or so distinct CDR3 sequences, under 45% seen once; the top ten hold approximately 20%. V usage is TRBV20-1 and J usage is TRBJ2-5; 12 nucleotides agree with TRBD2. This clonotype was sampled from a woman aged 55-70 years in good health. Source material: blood. The CDR3 nucleotides read TGCAGTGCTCTTCTAGCGGGAGGGCCTCGAGAGACCCAGTACTTC. This codes for CSALLAGGPRETQYF.